This entry is about one T cell receptor (beta chain). This clone was counted once. There is no known antigen for this receptor. No much larger clonotype is one base removed from it; base qualities were not supplied. The cohort comprised under 700 healthy bone marrow donors. All cohort members were sampled while nominally healthy, although unrecorded immune exposures were likely present. The donor was CMV seronegative and belonged to the group of 352 seronegative cohort members. A peripheral blood sample was collected from each donor, and TCR beta sequencing was performed on peripheral blood mononuclear cells. Genomic DNA extraction from the blood cell samples was performed with the Qiagen DNeasy Blood Extraction Kit. The sample comes from a study of cytomegalovirus exposure and HLA in healthy donors (dated by TCRdb to 2017 to 2019). General notes on the study: An earlier analysis of about 530 of the donors reported around 280 Gb of sequence data and 117 million unique TCR beta sequences obtained from about 170 million T cells. An early release covering roughly 640 HLA-typed donors comprised around 300 gigabases of sequencing data and tens of millions of unique TCR sequences. Of the roughly 390 genotyped donors, approximately 80% were placed in the genetic ancestry cluster associated with self-reported Caucasian donors. The study aimed to test whether cataloging public T cell receptors could reveal signatures of past pathogen exposure. The study used immunosequencing to profile the T cell repertoires of hundreds of subjects and linked those repertoires to cytomegalovirus serostatus. Along with the roughly 670-subject first cohort, a separate validation cohort of some 130 different subjects was used. To predict cytomegalovirus infection status, the study brought together high-throughput TCR immunosequencing, statistical association of individual TCRs with disease status, and machine learning. A later analysis re-analyzed previously published TCR beta repertoires from 500 to 700 donors and added high-resolution HLA genotyping to study TCR occurrence patterns. Rather than drawing on any new phenotypic data, the later analysis identified candidate immune exposures from TCR beta sequences and the way those sequences occurred across donors. In an earlier analysis of 550 to 700 of the donors, high-throughput TCR beta sequencing was used to judge whether each TCR beta V gene segment behaved as functional or pseudogenic. Donor age, sex, ethnicity and CMV serostatus were collected together with the repertoire data. Genome-wide SNP genotypes for about 55% of the 666 donors were used in a later genetic analysis, which treated that subset as a discovery cohort. All discovery cohort repertoires had been generated on a single sequencing platform. Both class I and class II loci were covered by HLA typing, at four-digit resolution. Typing coverage differed by locus: A, B, C, DRB1 and DQB1 were typed in roughly 620-630 donors, DQA1 in 522, DPA1 in some 600, and DPB1 in 400 to 490. Roughly 5 DR-DQ haplotypes were handled as single units for association and clustering because linkage in the cohort was strong. Across approximately 400 genotyped donors of the cohort, an average of approximately 200,000 unique TCR beta nucleotide sequences per donor were sequenced, and roughly a sixth of those sequences were non-productive.

CDR1 MDHEN and CDR2 SYDVKM are derived from the germline V gene. V is cut by 7 bases and J by 2 bases, and the space between the germline ends is 14 bases. The CDR3 numbers 14 residues from cysteine through phenylalanine. The kept DNA is CDR3 alone, 42 bases in frame from the first base. Libraries were built with the immunoSEQ multiplex PCR assay. For the multiplex PCR, a mixture combining 60 forward primers for TCR Vbeta segments and 13 reverse primers for TCR Jbeta segments was used. Amplification of the CDR3 region of rearranged TCR beta genes was performed with a multiplex PCR assay on genomic DNA. The Illumina HiSeq System was used to sequence the amplified TCR beta libraries as 87-base-pair reads. In the paper's pipeline: A later analysis counted 65 million to 90 million unique TCR beta chains across the 700 or so repertoires, and some 11 million of these chains were shared by at least two donors. A nearest-neighbor algorithm error-corrected the raw reads and collapsed the reads into unique sequences, merging closely related sequences to remove PCR and sequencing errors. To assign V, D and J gene segments, CDR3 sequences were aligned to IMGT reference sequences. For a sequence to be retained, a match of at least six nucleotides to both a V gene segment and a J gene segment was required. A rearrangement was called productive if the CDR3 had no stop codons and remained in frame with V and J, and every other rearrangement was called non-productive. CDR3 was defined by IMGT convention, running from the second conserved V-encoded cysteine to the conserved J-encoded phenylalanine. The earlier analysis of some 600 of the donors excluded sequences that lacked an unambiguous match to a single V gene segment. In an earlier analysis of several hundred of the donors, a V segment was called functional when productive rearrangements were above 56.7%, and segregating when the standard deviation between donors exceeded 5%. A statistical classification framework was developed to diagnose cytomegalovirus status using the catalog of TCR beta chain sequences. In a later analysis, TCR nucleotide sequences were compared against IMGT/GENE-DB human TR gene sequences so that V and J genes could be assigned. In a later analysis, CDR3 sequences and most-parsimonious VDJ recombination scenarios were assigned using the TCRdist pipeline. In a later analysis, every TCR beta chain was defined by the combination of its CDR3 amino acid sequence and its V-gene family, and reads without a unique V-gene family were dropped. In a later analysis, 450 to 600 highly shared, low-generation-probability nucleotide sequences were removed to address suspected cross-contamination and a sequencing artifact. In a later analysis, a clonal expansion index for each public chain was calculated from normalized within-repertoire ranks of inferred template counts. In a later analysis, generation probabilities were computed with a VDJ recombination model fitted to out-of-frame rearrangements, and the resulting probabilities were checked against IGoR. In a later analysis, hypergeometric tests were used to score TCR-TCR, TCR-HLA and TCR-CMV co-occurrence, with a repertoire-size bias correction applied to TCR pairs. In a later analysis, false discovery rates were estimated by permuting HLA or CMV assignments 20 times. In a later analysis, co-occurring TCRs were grouped with DBSCAN, and TCRdist sequence similarity was added when clustering was performed within HLA-allele-positive subsets. Repertoires with fewer than 30,000 or more than 120,000 public chains were left out of co-occurrence clustering, as were five repertoires with anomalous nucleotide sharing. Held by TCRdb, this immuneACCESS table contains in-frame sequences only and omits some clones. Under half of the omission traces to an unresolved V gene where checked; the cause of the rest is unknown. V and J calls and clone size follow that table, whereas D and trimming were derived from the DNA. The sample contains about 140,000 clones, roughly 71% of them found a single time. The top ten clones comprise around 7% of the sample.

Study-level results and caveats: A later analysis reported that several top co-occurrence clusters appeared linked to parvovirus B19, influenza, CMV and Epstein-Barr virus. The only immune exposure information available for the cohort was CMV serostatus. When HLA alleles, especially DR and DQ, strongly co-occurred, TCR associations were difficult to assign to individual alleles. Correlated functional status among segregating V segments might reflect linkage disequilibrium, but an unknown experimental factor could not be ruled out. The authors suggested that the approach could potentially be generalized to other disease states and immunological phenotypes. Sequencing depth was assumed to be roughly uniform across donors in the presence/absence analyses, though that assumption may not hold. At a false discovery rate of 0.05, a later analysis linked 15,000 to 20,000 TCR beta sequences to specific HLA alleles. Because HLA typing was unavailable for some donors at each locus, only the typed subset was used in association tests. In a later analysis, TCR association rates were found to vary across HLA loci, with the most associated TCRs seen for DRB1 alleles and the fewest for HLA-C alleles. According to a later analysis, most CMV-associated TCR beta chains appeared to be HLA-restricted, and the HLA associations seemed to be driven largely by CMV exposure. Because counts were too low, about 15 rarely observed V segments, including chromosome 9 orphons, were left out of the earlier analysis of several hundred of the donors. A cluster of highly shared sequence variants was judged likely to be a technical artifact of the sequencing pipeline. An association between a missense DCLRE1C variant and V-gene and J-gene trimming of TCR beta chains was found in a later genetic analysis and replicated in an independent cohort. This cohort had only TCR beta chains sequenced, and the lack of alpha or paired-chain data limited which features could be detected. In an earlier analysis of some 550 of the donors, most TCR beta V segments were observed in productive rearrangements about 90% or about 30% of the time, broadly matching IMGT annotations. Cytomegalovirus status was reported to be diagnosed by the classifier with high specificity and sensitivity in both the original and validation cohorts. In vitro tests confirmed that three of the cytomegalovirus-associated TCR beta chains recognize cytomegalovirus antigens. A later genetic analysis reported fewer N-insertions in productive TCRs among donors in an Asian-associated ancestry cluster than the roughly 720-donor mean. A later analysis found that HLA-associated TCR beta chains were more clonally expanded and had lower generation probabilities than equally common non-associated chains. Across donors, most TCR sequences were observed very rarely, whereas some public TCRs were present in many individuals. A further reported finding was that TCR beta sequences accurately predicted the HLA-A and HLA-B alleles for most subjects in the first cohort. The 87-base-pair reads could not distinguish some IMGT-functional V segments, including TRBV6-2 and TRBV6-3, so those segments were excluded. In the study, approximately 160 TCR beta chains were listed as associated with cytomegalovirus.

The sequence was collected from a man aged 25 to 40 in good health and CMV-seronegative. Sequenced material: PBMCs. The chain joins TRBV28 to TRBJ2-5, with a tentative D gene TRBD2 over 6 matching bases. CDR3 reads: CASTSGGVQETQYF. The base sequence is TGTGCCAGCACCTCCGGCGGGGTGCAAGAGACCCAGTACTTC. The full variable domain, completed from the reference TRBV28 and TRBJ2-5 proteins outside the CDR3, reads DVKVTQSSRYLVKRTGEKVFLECVQDMDHENMFWYRQDPGLGLRLIYFSYDVKMKEKGDIPEGYSVSREKKERFSLILESASTNQTSMYLCASTSGGVQETQYFGPGTRLLVL.